The clone carrying this TCR beta chain was detected a few times. Its antigen is undetermined. The data stem from a study of CD8+ T cells in alopecia areata. Overall study: Those patients who were treated received oral tofacitinib, which was given at 5 to 10 mg twice daily for moderate-to-severe alopecia areata. For 6 to 18 months, tofacitinib was taken, and 6 months off drug followed.

V lost 10 bases and J lost 5; bases outside the gene matches: 6. The CDR3 consists of 12 residues. Peripheral blood, together with lesional scalp punch biopsies, was collected from alopecia areata patients. RNA was extracted and reverse transcribed into cDNA as the sequencing template. The protocol was immunoSEQ multiplex PCR, while the TCRdb copy is restricted to in-frame clones and leaves out a portion. The sample lists some 110,000 clones; 35% to 40% were seen once. General study results and limits: The study found higher clonality in lesional than normal scalp, especially in alopecia totalis/universalis.

Material: CD4+ T cells sorted from blood. The source of this sequence is a human donor with alopecia areata. The chain links TRBV23-1 to TRBJ2-5; TRBD1 matches 8 bases. TRBV23-1 carries the ORF label, with uncertain function. CDR3 in amino acids: CATQDRAETQYF. Here the CDR3 DNA reads TGCGCCACCCAGGACAGGGCGGAGACCCAGTACTTC.